This section outlines one TCR beta chain sequence together with its context. No antigen is known for it. This sample was taken from a study of T cell responses to AZD1222 COVID-19 vaccine. TCRdb's copy holds only in-frame clones and misses some; the assay was immunoSEQ multiplex PCR. The profile covers approximately 30,000 clones, with about 90% appearing a single time and around 8% taken by the ten largest. Germline V lookup: CDR1 LNHDA, CDR2 SQIVND (reference sequence). V shed 3 bases and J shed 4 bases, with 10 bases lying between them. The CDR3 has 14 amino acids. Study findings and constraints: None of the repertoires were sampled until the peak T cell response had passed.

The sequencing used peripheral blood, collected 28 days after the second AZD1222 dose. The chain recombines TRBV19 with TRBJ1-5; maybe TRBD1 (5 bases). This TCR derives from an adult who received the AZD1222 COVID-19 vaccine. Written as DNA, the CDR3 is TGTGCCAGTAGTATCCAGGGAGGGAATCAGCCCCAGCATTTT. Translating it yields CASSIQGGNQPQHF.